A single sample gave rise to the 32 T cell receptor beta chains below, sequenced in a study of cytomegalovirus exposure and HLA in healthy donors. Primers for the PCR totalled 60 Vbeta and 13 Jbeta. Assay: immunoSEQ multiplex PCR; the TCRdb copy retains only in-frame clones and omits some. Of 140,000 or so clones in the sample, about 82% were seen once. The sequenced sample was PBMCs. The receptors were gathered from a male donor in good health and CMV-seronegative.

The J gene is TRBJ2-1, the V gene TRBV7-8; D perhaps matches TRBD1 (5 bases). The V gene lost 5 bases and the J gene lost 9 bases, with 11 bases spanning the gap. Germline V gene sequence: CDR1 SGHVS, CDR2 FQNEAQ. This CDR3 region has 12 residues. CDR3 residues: CASSPDIGEQFF. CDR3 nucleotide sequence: TGTGCCAGCAGCCCGGACATTGGTGAGCAGTTCTTC. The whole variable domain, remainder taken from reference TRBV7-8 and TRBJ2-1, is GAGVSQSPRYKVAKRGQDVALRCDPISGHVSLFWYQQALGQGPEFLTYFQNEAQLDKSGLPSDRFFAERPEGSVSTLKIQRTQQEDSAVYLCASSPDIGEQFFGPGTRLTVL.

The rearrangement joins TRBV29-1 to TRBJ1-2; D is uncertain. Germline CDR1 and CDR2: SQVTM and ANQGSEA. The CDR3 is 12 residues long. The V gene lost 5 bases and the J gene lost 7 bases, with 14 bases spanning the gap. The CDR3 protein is CSVPIYELGYTF. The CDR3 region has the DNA TGCAGCGTTCCCATTTACGAACTTGGCTACACCTTC. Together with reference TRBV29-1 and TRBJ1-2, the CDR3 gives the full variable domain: SAVISQKPSRDICQRGTSLTIQCQVDSQVTMMFWYRQQPGQSLTLIATANQGSEATYESGFVIDKFPISRPNLTFSTLTVSNMSPEDSSIYLCSVPIYELGYTFGSGTRLTVV.

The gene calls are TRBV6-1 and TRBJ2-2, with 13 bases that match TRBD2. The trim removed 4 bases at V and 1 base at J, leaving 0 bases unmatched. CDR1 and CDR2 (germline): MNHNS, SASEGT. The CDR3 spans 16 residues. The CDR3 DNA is TGTGCCAGCAGTGGACTAGCGGGGGGGAACACCGGGGAGCTGTTTTTT. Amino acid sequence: CASSGLAGGNTGELFF.

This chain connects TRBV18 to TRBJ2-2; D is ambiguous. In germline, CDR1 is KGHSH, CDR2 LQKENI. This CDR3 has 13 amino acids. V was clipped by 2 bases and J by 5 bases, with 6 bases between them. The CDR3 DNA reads TGTGCCAGCTCACCAGAGACTACCGGGGAGCTGTTTTTT. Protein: CASSPETTGELFF.

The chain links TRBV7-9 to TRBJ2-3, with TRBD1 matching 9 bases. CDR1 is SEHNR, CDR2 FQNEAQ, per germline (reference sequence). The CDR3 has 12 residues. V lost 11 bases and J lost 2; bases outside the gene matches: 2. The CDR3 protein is CAGDRVTDTQYF. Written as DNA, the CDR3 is TGTGCCGGGGACAGGGTCACAGATACGCAGTATTTT.

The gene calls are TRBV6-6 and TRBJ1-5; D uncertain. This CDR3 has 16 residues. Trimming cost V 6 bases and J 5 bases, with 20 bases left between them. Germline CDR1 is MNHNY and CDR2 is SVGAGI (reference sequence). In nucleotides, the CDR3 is TGTGCCAGCAGGCAATCGACTGCTCGGGTTCATCAGCCCCAGCATTTT. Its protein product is CASRQSTARVHQPQHF.

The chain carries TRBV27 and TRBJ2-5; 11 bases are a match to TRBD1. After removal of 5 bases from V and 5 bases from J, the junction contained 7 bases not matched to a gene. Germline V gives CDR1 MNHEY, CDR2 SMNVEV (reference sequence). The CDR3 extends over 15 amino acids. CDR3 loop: CASSADRGRFETQYF. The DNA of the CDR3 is TGTGCCAGCAGTGCGGACAGGGGGCGATTTGAGACCCAGTACTTC.

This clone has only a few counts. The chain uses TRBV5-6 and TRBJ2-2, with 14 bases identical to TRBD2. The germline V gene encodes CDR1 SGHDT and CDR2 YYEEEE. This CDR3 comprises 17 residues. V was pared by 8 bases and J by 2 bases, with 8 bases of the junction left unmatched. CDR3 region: CARDPGLAGDNTGELFF. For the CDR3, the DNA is TGTGCCAGGGACCCGGGACTAGCGGGGGACAACACCGGGGAGCTGTTTTTT.

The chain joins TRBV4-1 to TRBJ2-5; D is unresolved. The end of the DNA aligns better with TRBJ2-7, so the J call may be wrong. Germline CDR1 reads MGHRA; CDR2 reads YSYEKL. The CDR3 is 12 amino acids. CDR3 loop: CASSQDPYEQYF. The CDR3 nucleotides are TGCGCCAGCAGCCAAGATCCCTACGAGCAGTACTTC.

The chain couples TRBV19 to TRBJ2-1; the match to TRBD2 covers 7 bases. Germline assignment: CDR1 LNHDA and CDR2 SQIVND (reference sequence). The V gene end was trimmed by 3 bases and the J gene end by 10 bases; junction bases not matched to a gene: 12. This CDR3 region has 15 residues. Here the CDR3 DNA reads TGTGCCAGTAGTATGGGGCCTAGCGGAAGGGGAGAGCAGTTCTTC. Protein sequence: CASSMGPSGRGEQFF.

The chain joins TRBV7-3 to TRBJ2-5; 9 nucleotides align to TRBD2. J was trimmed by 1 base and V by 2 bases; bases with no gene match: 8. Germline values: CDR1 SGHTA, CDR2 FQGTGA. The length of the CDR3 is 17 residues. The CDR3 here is CASSLQGAGGIQETQYF. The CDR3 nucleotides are TGTGCCAGCAGCTTACAAGGAGCGGGAGGCATCCAAGAGACCCAGTACTTC.

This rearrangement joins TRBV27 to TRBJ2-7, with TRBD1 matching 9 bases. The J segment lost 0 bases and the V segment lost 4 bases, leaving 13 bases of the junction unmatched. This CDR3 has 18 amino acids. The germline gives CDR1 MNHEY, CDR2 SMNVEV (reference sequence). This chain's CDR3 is CASSSRTGGSISSYEQYF. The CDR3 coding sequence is TGTGCCAGCAGTTCACGTACAGGGGGCAGCATTAGCTCCTACGAGCAGTACTTC.

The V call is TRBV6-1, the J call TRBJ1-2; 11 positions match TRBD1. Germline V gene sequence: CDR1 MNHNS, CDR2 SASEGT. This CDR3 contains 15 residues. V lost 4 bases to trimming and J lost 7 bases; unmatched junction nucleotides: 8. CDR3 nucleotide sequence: TGTGCCAGCAGTGCTACCGGGACAGGGGGTGGTGGCTACACCTTC. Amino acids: CASSATGTGGGGYTF.

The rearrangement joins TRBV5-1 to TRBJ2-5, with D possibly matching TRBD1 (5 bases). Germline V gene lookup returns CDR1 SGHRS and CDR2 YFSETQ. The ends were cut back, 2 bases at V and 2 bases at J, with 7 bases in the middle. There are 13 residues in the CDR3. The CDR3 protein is CASSFSGQETQYF. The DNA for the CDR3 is TGCGCCAGCAGCTTTTCAGGGCAAGAGACCCAGTACTTC.

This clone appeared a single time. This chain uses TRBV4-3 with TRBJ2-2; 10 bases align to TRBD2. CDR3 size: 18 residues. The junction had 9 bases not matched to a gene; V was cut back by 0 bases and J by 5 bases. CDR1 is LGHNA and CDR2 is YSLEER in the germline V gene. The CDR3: CASSQESLAGARTGELFF. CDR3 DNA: TGCGCCAGCAGCCAAGAGTCCCTAGCGGGGGCAAGAACCGGGGAGCTGTTTTTT.

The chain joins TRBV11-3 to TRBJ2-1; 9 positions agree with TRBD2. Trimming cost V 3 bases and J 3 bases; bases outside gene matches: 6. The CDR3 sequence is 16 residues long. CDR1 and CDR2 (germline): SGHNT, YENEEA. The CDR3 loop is CASSFAGSGSYNEQFF. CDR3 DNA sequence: TGTGCCAGCAGCTTTGCTGGTAGCGGGAGCTACAATGAGCAGTTCTTC.

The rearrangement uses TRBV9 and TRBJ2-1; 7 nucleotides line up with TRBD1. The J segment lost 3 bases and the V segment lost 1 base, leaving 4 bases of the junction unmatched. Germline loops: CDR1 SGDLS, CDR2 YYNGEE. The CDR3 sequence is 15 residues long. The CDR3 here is CASSVTGQYYNEQFF. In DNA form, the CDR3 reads TGTGCCAGCAGCGTAACGGGACAGTACTACAATGAGCAGTTCTTC.

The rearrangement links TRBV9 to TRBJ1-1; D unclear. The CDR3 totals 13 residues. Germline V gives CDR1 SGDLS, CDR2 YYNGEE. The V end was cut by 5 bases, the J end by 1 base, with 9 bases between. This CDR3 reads CASSENRNTEAFF. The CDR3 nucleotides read TGTGCCAGCAGTGAGAACCGGAACACTGAAGCTTTCTTT. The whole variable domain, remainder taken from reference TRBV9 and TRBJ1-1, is DSGVTQTPKHLITATGQRVTLRCSPRSGDLSVYWYQQSLDQGLQFLIQYYNGEERAKGNILERFSAQQFPDLHSELNLSSLELGDSALYFCASSENRNTEAFFGQGTRLTVV.

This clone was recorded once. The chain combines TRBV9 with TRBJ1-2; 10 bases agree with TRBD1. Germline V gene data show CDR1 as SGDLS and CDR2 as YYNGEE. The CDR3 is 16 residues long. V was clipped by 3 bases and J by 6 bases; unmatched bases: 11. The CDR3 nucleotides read TGTGCCAGCAGCGCCACGGGACAGGGGTACGCTGATGGCTACACCTTC. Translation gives CASSATGQGYADGYTF.

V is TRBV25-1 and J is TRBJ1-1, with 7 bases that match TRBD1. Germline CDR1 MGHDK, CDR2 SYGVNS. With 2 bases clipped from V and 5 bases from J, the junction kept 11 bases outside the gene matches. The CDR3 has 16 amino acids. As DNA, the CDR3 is TGTGCCAGCAGTGAAGGGGCCTTCGGCAGGGGGACTGAAGCTTTCTTT. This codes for CASSEGAFGRGTEAFF.

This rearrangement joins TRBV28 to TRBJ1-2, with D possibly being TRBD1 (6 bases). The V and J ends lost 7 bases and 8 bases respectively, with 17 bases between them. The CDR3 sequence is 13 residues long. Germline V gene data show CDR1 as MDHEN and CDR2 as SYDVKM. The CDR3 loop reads CASIQSGVWGYTF. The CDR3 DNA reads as TGTGCCAGCATACAGTCAGGGGTGTGGGGCTACACCTTC.

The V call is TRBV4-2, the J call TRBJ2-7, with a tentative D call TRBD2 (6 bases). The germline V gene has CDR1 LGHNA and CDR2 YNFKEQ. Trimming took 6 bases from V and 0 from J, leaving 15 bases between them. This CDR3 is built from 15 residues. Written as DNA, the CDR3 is TGTGCCAGCAGGCGGATCGGGGGAACCTCCTACGAGCAGTACTTC. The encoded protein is CASRRIGGTSYEQYF.

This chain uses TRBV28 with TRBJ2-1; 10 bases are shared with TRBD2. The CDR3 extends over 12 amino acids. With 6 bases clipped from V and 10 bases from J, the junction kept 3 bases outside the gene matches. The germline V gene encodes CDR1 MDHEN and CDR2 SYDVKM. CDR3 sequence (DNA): TGTGCCAGCAGCCAACTAGCGGGAGAGCAGTTCTTC. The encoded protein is CASSQLAGEQFF.

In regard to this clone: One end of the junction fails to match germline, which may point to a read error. The CDR3: CSSSRNRFEAFF. The CDR3 DNA sequence: TGTTCCAGCAGCCGTAACAGGTTTGAAGCTTTCTTT. This chain connects TRBV7-9 to TRBJ1-1; possibly TRBD1 for D (5 bases). The germline V gene encodes CDR1 SEHNR and CDR2 FQNEAQ (reference sequence). The CDR3 is made up of 12 amino acids. Using reference TRBV7-9 and TRBJ1-1 for the parts outside the CDR3, the full variable domain is DTGVSQNPRHKITKRGQNVTFRCDPISEHNRLYWYRQTLGQGPEFLTYFQNEAQLEKSRLLSDRFSAERPKGSFSTLEIQRTEQGDSAMYLCSSSRNRFEAFFGQGTRLTVV.

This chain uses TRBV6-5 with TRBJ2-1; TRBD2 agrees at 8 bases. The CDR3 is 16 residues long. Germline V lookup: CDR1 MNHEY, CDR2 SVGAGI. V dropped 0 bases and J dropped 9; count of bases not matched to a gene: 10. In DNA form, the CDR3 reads TGTGCCAGCAGTTACTCGACGGGGGGGCCTGTTAGTGAGCAGTTCTTC. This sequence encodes CASSYSTGGPVSEQFF.

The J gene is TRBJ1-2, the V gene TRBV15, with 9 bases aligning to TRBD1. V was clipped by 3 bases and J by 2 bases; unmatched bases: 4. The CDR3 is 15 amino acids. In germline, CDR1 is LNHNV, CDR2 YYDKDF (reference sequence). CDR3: CATSSTGGGNYGYTF. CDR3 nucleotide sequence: TGTGCCACCAGCAGTACAGGGGGCGGCAACTATGGCTACACCTTC.

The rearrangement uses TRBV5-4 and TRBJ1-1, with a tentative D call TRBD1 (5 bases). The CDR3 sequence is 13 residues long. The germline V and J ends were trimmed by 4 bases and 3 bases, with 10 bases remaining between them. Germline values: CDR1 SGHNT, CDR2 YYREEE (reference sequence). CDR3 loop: CASSPPGYTEAFF. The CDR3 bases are TGTGCCAGCAGCCCGCCAGGGTACACTGAAGCTTTCTTT.

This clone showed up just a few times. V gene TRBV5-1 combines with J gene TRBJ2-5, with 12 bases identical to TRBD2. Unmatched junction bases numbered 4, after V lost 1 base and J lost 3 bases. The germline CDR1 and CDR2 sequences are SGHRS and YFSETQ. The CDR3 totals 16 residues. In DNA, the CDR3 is TGCGCCAGCAGCTTGACTAGCGGGGGGACTAAAGAGACCCAGTACTTC. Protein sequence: CASSLTSGGTKETQYF.

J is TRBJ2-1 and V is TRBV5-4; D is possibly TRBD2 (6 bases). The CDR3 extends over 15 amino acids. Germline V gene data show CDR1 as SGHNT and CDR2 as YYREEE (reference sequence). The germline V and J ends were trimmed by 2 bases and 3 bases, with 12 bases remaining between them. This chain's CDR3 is CASSLGERVYNEQFF. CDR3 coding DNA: TGTGCCAGCAGCTTAGGTGAGCGGGTCTACAATGAGCAGTTCTTC.

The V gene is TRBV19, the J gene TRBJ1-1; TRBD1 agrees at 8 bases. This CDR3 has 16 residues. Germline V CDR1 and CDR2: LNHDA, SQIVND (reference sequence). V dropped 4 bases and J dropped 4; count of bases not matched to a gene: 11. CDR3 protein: CASSNDRGSSSTEAFF. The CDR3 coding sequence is TGTGCCAGTAGTAACGACAGGGGATCTTCAAGCACTGAAGCTTTCTTT.

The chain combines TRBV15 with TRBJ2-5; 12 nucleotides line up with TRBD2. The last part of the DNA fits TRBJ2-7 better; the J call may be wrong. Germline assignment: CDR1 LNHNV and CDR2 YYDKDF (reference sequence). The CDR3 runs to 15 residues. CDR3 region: CATSRGLAGSGEQYF. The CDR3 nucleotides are TGTGCCACCAGCCGTGGACTAGCGGGAAGTGGCGAGCAGTACTTC.

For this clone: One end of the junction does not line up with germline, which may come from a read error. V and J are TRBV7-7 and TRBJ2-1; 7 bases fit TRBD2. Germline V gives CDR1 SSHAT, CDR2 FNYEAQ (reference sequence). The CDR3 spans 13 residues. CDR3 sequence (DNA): TGTGCTAGCAGCTCCGGGGGGAACAATGAGCAGTTCTTC. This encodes CASSSGGNNEQFF.